The rows below give T cell receptor delta chains drawn from one sample of a study of Vδ1+ human thymocytes. With CATT, TCRdb re-called clones from the multiplex PCR reads. The table has 21,000 or so delta-chain clones, 7.5% to 9% seen once. What was sequenced was Vdelta1+ gamma-delta thymocytes from the thymus. These receptors were collected from a child younger than two who had congenital heart surgery. The CDR3 runs from the conserved cysteine through the conserved F or W. Fields, in order: J gene, clone size, D gene, V gene, CDR3 protein, CDR3 DNA. D genes are given only for firm matches. Size values are once, few and many counts, or a class for expanded clones, and some rows have none.

J: TRDJ1; size: -; D: TRDD3; V: TRDV1; CDR3: CALGSGSYPNWGIRRTDKLIF; DNA: TGTGCTCTTGGGTCTGGGTCCTACCCGAACTGGGGGATACGTAGGACCGATAAACTCATCTTT
J: TRDJ1; size: few; D: TRDD3; V: TRDV1; CDR3: CALGEQGSYWGILGPTDKLIF; DNA: TGTGCTCTTGGGGAACAGGGGTCCTACTGGGGGATACTAGGACCTACCGATAAACTCATCTTT
J: TRDJ1; size: few; D: TRDD3; V: TRDV1; CDR3: CALGELKSGGWYTDKLIF; DNA: TGTGCTCTTGGGGAACTAAAGTCTGGGGGTTGGTACACCGATAAACTCATCTTT
J: TRDJ1; size: few; D: TRDD3; V: TRDV1; CDR3: CAPGDQIRVTGGPYTDKLIF; DNA: TGTGCTCCTGGGGACCAGATTCGGGTTACTGGGGGCCCGTACACCGATAAACTCATCTTT
J: TRDJ1; size: -; D: -; V: TRDV2; CDR3: CACDTDHGLIF; DNA: TGTGCCTGTGACACCGATCATGGACTCATCTTT
J: TRDJ1; size: -; D: -; V: TRDV1; CDR3: CALGEPRKGDKLIF; DNA: TGTGCTCTTGGGGAGCCCCGAAAAGGCGATAAACTCATCTTT
J: TRDJ1; size: few; D: TRDD3; V: TRDV1; CDR3: CALGVNLIPFFPTGGFLHTDKLIF; DNA: TGTGCTCTTGGGGTAAACCTAATCCCCTTTTTTCCTACTGGGGGATTCCTACACACCGATAAACTCATCTTT
J: TRDJ1; size: -; D: TRDD3; V: TRDV2; CDR3: CACVNWGILYTDKLIF; DNA: TGTGCCTGCGTCAACTGGGGGATCCTCTACACCGATAAACTCATCTTT
J: TRDJ1; size: few; D: -; V: TRAV29/DV5; CDR3: CSVLLCSNYPLLTNLLGDTVADKLIF; DNA: -
J: TRDJ1; size: -; D: -; V: TRDV1; CDR3: CALGELSGFPNDKLIF; DNA: TGTGCTCTTGGGGAATTATCCGGGTTCCCCAACGATAAACTCATCTTT
J: TRDJ1; size: few; D: TRDD3; V: TRDV1; CDR3: CALGELYLTWGTQSDKLIF; DNA: TGTGCTCTTGGGGAACTATACCTAACTTGGGGGACTCAATCCGATAAACTCATCTTT
J: TRDJ1; size: few; D: TRDD3; V: TRDV1; CDR3: CALGNAGTRAGGDTDKLIF; DNA: TGTGCTCTTGGGAACGCGGGGACGAGGGCTGGGGGCGACACCGATAAACTCATCTTT
J: TRDJ3; size: -; D: TRDD3; V: TRDV2; CDR3: CARLHYWGIPVDSWDTRQMFF; DNA: TGTGCCCGTCTTCACTACTGGGGGATCCCGGTTGACTCCTGGGACACCCGGCAGATGTTTTTC
J: TRDJ2; size: -; D: TRDD3; V: TRDV1; CDR3: CALGPRLGRDTLMTAQLFF; DNA: TGTGCTCTTGGGCCTCGGCTTGGACGGGATACGCTAATGACAGCACAACTCTTCTTT
J: TRDJ1; size: -; D: -; V: TRDV1; CDR3: CALGEIPTDKLIF; DNA: TGTGCTCTTGGGGAAATACCTACCGATAAACTCATCTTT
J: TRDJ1; size: -; D: TRDD3; V: TRDV1; CDR3: CALGELYPPNYKAGTGGFVDKLIF; DNA: TGTGCTCTTGGGGAACTATACCCCCCGAACTACAAAGCAGGTACTGGGGGCTTTGTCGATAAACTCATCTTT
J: TRDJ1; size: -; D: TRDD3; V: TRDV1; CDR3: CALGVLRPLGDTDKLIF; DNA: TGTGCTCTTGGAGTACTACGCCCGCTGGGGGATACCGATAAACTCATCTTT
J: TRDJ1; size: -; D: TRDD2; V: TRDV1; CDR3: CALGGTSLPTTTETDKLIF; DNA: TGTGCTCTTGGGGGCACGTCCCTTCCTACCACTACTGAGACCGATAAACTCATCTTT
J: TRDJ1; size: -; D: -; V: TRDV1; CDR3: CALGELVAGGPDKLIF; DNA: TGTGCTCTTGGGGAACTGGTAGCCGGGGGTCCCGATAAACTCATCTTT
J: TRDJ1; size: -; D: -; V: TRDV1; CDR3: CALGGAFLRYWGTYTDKLIF; DNA: TGTGCTCTTGGGGGGGCCTTCCTACGTTACTGGGGGACGTACACCGATAAACTCATCTTT
J: TRDJ1; size: -; D: -; V: TRAV29/DV5; CDR3: CAAIPPFPSEGTDKLIF; DNA: TGTGCAGCAATCCCCCCCTTCCCCTCTGAAGGTACCGATAAACTCATCTTT
J: TRDJ3; size: medium-sized; D: TRDD3; V: TRDV2; CDR3: CACDTRGDSNCSWDTRQMFF; DNA: TGTGCCTGTGACACGAGGGGGGATTCTAACTGCTCCTGGGACACCCGACAGATGTTTTTC
J: TRDJ1; size: -; D: TRDD3; V: TRDV1; CDR3: CALGEVVFEIPIPHWGIHRPYTDKLIF; DNA: TGTGCTCTTGGGGAGGTTGTTTTTGAGATTCCTATTCCCCACTGGGGGATACATCGGCCATACACCGATAAACTCATCTTT
J: TRDJ1; size: -; D: -; V: TRDV1; CDR3: CALGELGLTTDKLIF; DNA: TGTGCTCTTGGGGAACTGGGGCTTACCACCGATAAACTCATCTTT
J: TRDJ1; size: -; D: -; V: TRDV1; CDR3: CALGELRPYATTGYGKLIF; DNA: TGTGCTCTTGGGGAACTGAGGCCCTACGCTACCACAGGGTACGGTAAACTCATCTTT
J: TRDJ1; size: few; D: TRDD3; V: TRDV1; CDR3: CALGETPLLTLGDRKLIF; DNA: TGTGCTCTTGGGGAGACCCCCCTCCTAACACTGGGGGATCGAAAACTCATCTTT
J: TRDJ1; size: few; D: TRDD3; V: TRDV1; CDR3: CALGERPHTVGDTNRSWSTDKLIF; DNA: TGTGCTCTTGGGGAACGCCCCCATACGGTGGGGGATACGAATAGGTCCTGGTCCACCGATAAACTCATCTTT
J: TRDJ1; size: -; D: -; V: TRDV1; CDR3: CAFFLQKVLGDSNKLIF; DNA: TGTGCCTTCTTCCTACAGAAAGTACTGGGGGACTCAAATAAACTCATCTTT
J: TRDJ1; size: -; D: TRDD3; V: TRDV1; CDR3: CALGHPGGGGLTDKLIF; DNA: TGTGCTCTTGGGCACCCGGGAGGTGGGGGACTTACCGATAAACTCATCTTT
J: TRDJ1; size: few; D: TRDD3; V: TRDV1; CDR3: CALGELESRGFPRTGGVMYTDKLIF; DNA: TGTGCTCTTGGGGAACTAGAGTCAAGAGGCTTCCCACGGACTGGGGGGGTTATGTACACCGATAAACTCATCTTT
J: TRDJ1; size: -; D: -; V: TRDV1; CDR3: CALRITDKLIF; DNA: TGTGCTCTTAGGATTACCGATAAACTCATCTTT
J: TRDJ1; size: -; D: TRDD3; V: TRDV1; CDR3: CALGEWWTPAGGYTDKLIF; DNA: TGTGCTCTTGGGGAATGGTGGACGCCCGCTGGGGGATACACCGATAAACTCATCTTT
J: TRDJ1; size: -; D: TRDD3; V: TRDV1; CDR3: CALGELEKWGIREYTDKLIF; DNA: TGTGCTCTTGGGGAACTCGAAAAATGGGGGATACGCGAATACACCGATAAACTCATCTTT
J: TRDJ1; size: few; D: -; V: TRDV1; CDR3: CALGVPPGGKGTDKLIF; DNA: TGTGCTCTTGGGGTCCCACCCGGGGGGAAAGGTACCGATAAACTCATCTTT
J: TRDJ1; size: few; D: TRDD3; V: TRDV1; CDR3: CALGDLKFCGVLGIFPYTDKLIF; DNA: TGTGCTCTTGGGGACCTTAAATTCTGCGGTGTACTGGGGATTTTCCCTTACACCGATAAACTCATCTTT
J: TRDJ1; size: -; D: TRDD3; V: TRDV1; CDR3: CALGESPRWGIERTDKLIF; DNA: TGTGCTCTTGGGGAATCCCCTCGCTGGGGGATAGAAAGGACCGATAAACTCATCTTT
J: TRDJ1; size: few; D: TRDD3; V: TRDV1; CDR3: CALGEPYWGYFHTDKLIF; DNA: TGTGCTCTTGGGGAACCGTACTGGGGATATTTTCACACCGATAAACTCATCTTT
J: TRDJ1; size: medium-sized; D: -; V: TRDV2; CDR3: CACGFQPQGLKLIF; DNA: TGTGCCTGTGGCTTTCAACCCCAGGGACTGAAACTCATCTTT
J: TRDJ1; size: -; D: TRDD2; V: TRDV1; CDR3: CALGEGGRGAFLRRLGPKRGLIF; DNA: TGTGCTCTTGGGGAAGGAGGTCGGGGCGCCTTCCTACGGCGACTGGGACCCAAGCGGGGACTCATCTTT
J: TRDJ1; size: -; D: -; V: TRDV1; CDR3: CALGGPFPRLVAGLIF; DNA: TGTGCTCTTGGGGGCCCCTTCCCCCGACTGGTGGCCGGACTCATCTTT
J: TRDJ1; size: few; D: TRDD3; V: TRDV1; CDR3: CALGVRTGGPYTDKLIF; DNA: TGTGCTCTTGGGGTTCGTACTGGGGGACCGTACACCGATAAACTCATCTTT
J: TRDJ1; size: few; D: TRDD3; V: TRDV1; CDR3: CALQAGYAYTDKLIF; DNA: TGTGCTCTTCAGGCGGGATACGCGTACACCGATAAACTCATCTTT
J: TRDJ1; size: -; D: TRDD3; V: TRDV1; CDR3: CALGELRERRGEYWGTQYTDKLIF; DNA: TGTGCTCTTGGGGAACTAAGGGAACGTAGGGGAGAATACTGGGGGACCCAGTACACCGATAAACTCATCTTT
J: TRDJ1; size: -; D: TRDD3; V: TRDV1; CDR3: CALGEPHLRGLGDHTTFDKLIF; DNA: TGTGCTCTTGGGGAACCACATCTACGGGGACTGGGGGACCATACCACCTTCGATAAACTCATCTTT